These 22 T cell receptor beta chains were all obtained from the same sample, sequenced in a study of STAT5B mutations in CD4+ large granular lymphocyte leukemia. The repertoire was sequenced with immunoSEQ multiplex PCR; TCRdb's copy has only in-frame clones and lacks some. The sample consists of around 30,000 clones, around 85% of them appearing once. The sample consisted of CD4+ T cells from blood buffy coats. The origin of the receptors is a human donor in good health.

The chain carries TRBV4-1 and TRBJ2-3; a possible D gene is TRBD2 (6 bases). The CDR3 covers 17 residues. Germline V gene sequence: CDR1 MGHRA, CDR2 YSYEKL. Deletions cut 0 bases from V and 0 bases from J, with 13 bases between. In DNA form, the CDR3 reads TGCGCCAGCAGCCAAGAATCTCAGAGCGGGAGCACAGATACGCAGTATTTT. This codes for CASSQESQSGSTDTQYF.

The chain carries TRBV10-3 and TRBJ1-5; D remains unclear. This CDR3 spans 16 amino acids. CDR1 and CDR2 from the germline V gene are ENHRY and SYGVKD. The V end was cut by 2 bases, the J end by 0 bases, with 11 bases between. CDR3 nucleotide sequence: TGTGCCATCAGTGAGGCCGCCTGGAATAGCAATCAGCCCCAGCATTTT. Its protein is CAISEAAWNSNQPQHF.

This clone was seen just once. The chain links TRBV5-1 to TRBJ2-7, with a possible D match to TRBD2 (6 bases). This CDR3 contains 14 residues. The ends were cut back, 5 bases at V and 2 bases at J, with 14 bases in the middle. Germline V gene sequence: CDR1 SGHRS, CDR2 YFSETQ. CDR3 sequence: CASRITGGAYEQYF. CDR3 sequence (DNA): TGCGCCAGCAGAATAACCGGGGGAGCCTACGAGCAGTACTTC.

This CDR3 reads CASRTQGGDGYTF. The CDR3 DNA follows: TGTGCCAGCAGGACCCAGGGGGGCGATGGCTACACCTTC. The rearrangement joins TRBV5-6 to TRBJ1-2, with 7 bases fitting TRBD1. Trimming took 5 bases from V and 6 from J; bases not matched to a gene: 7. Germline V lookup: CDR1 SGHDT, CDR2 YYEEEE. The CDR3 extends over 13 amino acids.

The chain is built from TRBV12-5 and TRBJ2-3, with TRBD1 matching over 8 bases. V lost 1 base, J lost 6 bases, and 3 bases stayed unmatched. Germline CDR1 and CDR2: LGHNT and FRNRAP. The CDR3 runs to 14 residues. The CDR3 nucleotides are TGTGCTAGTGGTTTGGGGCAGGGGGCGGATACGCAGTATTTT. This sequence encodes CASGLGQGADTQYF. The full variable domain, completed using reference TRBV12-5 and TRBJ2-3, is DARVTQTPRHKVTEMGQEVTMRCQPILGHNTVFWYRQTMMQGLELLAYFRNRAPLDDSGMPKDRFSAEMPDATLATLKIQPSEPRDSAVYFCASGLGQGADTQYFGPGTRLTVL.

This chain uses TRBV19 with TRBJ2-1, with a possible D match to TRBD2 (6 bases). Trimming stripped 0 bases from V and 7 bases from J, with 10 bases between. The germline gives CDR1 LNHDA, CDR2 SQIVND (reference sequence). The CDR3 spans 14 residues. Here the CDR3 DNA reads TGTGCCAGTAGTATAGACCAGGAGGGAAATGAGCAGTTCTTC. Translated: CASSIDQEGNEQFF.

The chain couples TRBV25-1 to TRBJ1-2; D unclear. This CDR3 contains 15 residues. Germline CDR1 MGHDK, CDR2 SYGVNS. Trimming removed 3 bases at V and 5 bases at J, with 16 bases between. CDR3 region: CASSERAGRAYGYTF. The CDR3 DNA reads as TGTGCCAGCAGTGAGCGGGCAGGTCGAGCGTATGGCTACACCTTC.

The chain employs TRBV6-6 and TRBJ2-3; tentative D call: TRBD1 (6 bases). V shed 6 bases and J shed 0 bases, with 13 bases lying between them. Germline V gives CDR1 MNHNY, CDR2 SVGAGI (reference sequence). This CDR3 has 15 amino acids. For the CDR3, the DNA is TGTGCCAGCAGGTCCGGACAGACTAGCACAGATACGCAGTATTTT. Protein: CASRSGQTSTDTQYF.

The chain employs TRBV18 and TRBJ2-7; weak D call: TRBD1 (5 bases). CDR3 length equals 16 residues. Germline V lookup: CDR1 KGHSH, CDR2 LQKENI. V gave up 1 base and J gave up 6 bases, with 19 bases separating them. Here the CDR3 DNA reads TGTGCCAGCTCACCACGAGCGACAAGGACACCCAGCGAGCAGTACTTC. It codes for CASSPRATRTPSEQYF. The entire variable domain, with the rest obtained from reference TRBV18 and TRBJ2-7, is as follows: NAGVMQNPRHLVRRRGQEARLRCSPMKGHSHVYWYRQLPEEGLKFMVYLQKENIIDESGMPKERFSAEFPKEGPSILRIQQVVRGDSAAYFCASSPRATRTPSEQYFGPGTRLTVT.

This clone has more than one count but fewer than ten. The chain couples TRBV7-6 to TRBJ1-1; D not certain. This CDR3 is built from 12 residues. The germline gives CDR1 SGHVS, CDR2 FNYEAQ. V was shortened by 4 bases and J by 4 bases, with 7 bases between the two germline ends. The CDR3 nucleotides are TGTGCCAGCAGCTCGGTTGTCACTGAAGCTTTCTTT. Translating gives CASSSVVTEAFF. Together with reference TRBV7-6 and TRBJ1-1, the CDR3 gives the full variable domain: GAGVSQSPRYKVTKRGQDVALRCDPISGHVSLYWYRQALGQGPEFLTYFNYEAQQDKSGLPNDRFSAERPEGSISTLTIQRTEQRDSAMYRCASSSVVTEAFFGQGTRLTVV.

The chain uses TRBV4-1 and TRBJ2-2; 14 bases match TRBD2. From germline, CDR1 is MGHRA and CDR2 YSYEKL. The CDR3 is 19 amino acids. Unmatched junction bases numbered 7, after V lost 1 base and J lost 3 bases. In DNA, the CDR3 is TGCGCCAGCAGCCAAGTAGTTGGGACTAGCGGGAGACACACCGGGGAGCTGTTTTTT. Translated, it gives CASSQVVGTSGRHTGELFF.

This clone was observed a single time. The J gene is TRBJ1-2, the V gene TRBV5-6, with 7 bases identical to TRBD1. J lost 8 bases, V lost 4 bases, and 17 bases had no gene match. In germline, CDR1 is SGHDT, CDR2 YYEEEE. The CDR3 loop spans 16 amino acids. In nucleotides, the CDR3 is TGTGCCAGCAGCCATCGCAATCGACAGGGAGCTAACGGCTACACCTTC. Residues: CASSHRNRQGANGYTF.

The CDR3 here is CASSTQGLGGYTF. The CDR3 region has the DNA TGTGCCAGTAGTACGCAGGGCCTGGGGGGCTACACCTTC. The chain couples TRBV19 to TRBJ1-2; possible D gene TRBD1, 5 bases. Germline lookup yields CDR1 LNHDA and CDR2 SQIVND (reference sequence). The CDR3 loop spans 13 amino acids. V lost 4 bases and J 8 bases, leaving 14 bases between the germline ends. The variable domain in full, with the rest retrieved from reference TRBV19 and TRBJ1-2, is DGGITQSPKYLFRKEGQNVTLSCEQNLNHDAMYWYRQDPGQGLRLIYYSQIVNDFQKGDIAEGYSVSREKKESFPLTVTSAQKNPTAFYLCASSTQGLGGYTFGSGTRLTVV.

The J gene is TRBJ2-7, the V gene TRBV28; D is unclear. The CDR3 consists of 13 residues. Germline V gives CDR1 MDHEN, CDR2 SYDVKM. Trimming shortened V by 4 bases and J by 3 bases, and 10 bases separated the two germline ends. The CDR3 region has the DNA TGTGCCAGCAGTTCCCCCCCCCTCTACGAGCAGTACTTC. Amino acids: CASSSPPLYEQYF.

The chain links TRBV19 to TRBJ1-3; D is ambiguous. Trimming took 7 bases from V and 2 from J, leaving 9 bases between them. Germline CDR1 reads LNHDA; CDR2 reads SQIVND (reference sequence). The length of the CDR3 is 13 residues. CDR3 in DNA: TGTGCCAGTAAAAGGGTCCCTGGAAACACCATATATTTT. Encoded protein: CASKRVPGNTIYF.

This clone was seen once. The V gene is TRBV28, the J gene TRBJ1-1, with TRBD1 matching over 8 bases. V gave up 5 bases and J gave up 5 bases; unmatched junction bases: 7. Germline-derived CDR1 and CDR2 are MDHEN and SYDVKM. This CDR3 comprises 14 residues. For the CDR3, the DNA is TGTGCCAGCAGTCCTTCGGACAGGGAGACTGAAGCTTTCTTT. Protein: CASSPSDRETEAFF.

This chain joins TRBV7-2 and TRBJ1-2, with a weak D call TRBD1 (5 bases). The CDR3 runs to 15 residues. V was trimmed by 4 bases and J by 5 bases, leaving 17 bases between them. Germline CDR1 SGHTA, CDR2 FQGNSA. The CDR3 sequence: CASSWAGTGYYGYTF. CDR3 nucleotides: TGTGCCAGCAGCTGGGCCGGGACGGGCTATTATGGCTACACCTTC.

V and J are TRBV29-1 and TRBJ2-1, with TRBD2 matching over 9 bases. CDR3 length: 13 amino acids. The V segment lost 7 bases and the J segment 10 bases; nucleotides outside the gene matches: 11. The germline gives CDR1 SQVTM, CDR2 ANQGSEA. CDR3 region: CSGLSGSHQEQFF. In nucleotides, the CDR3 is TGCAGCGGACTTAGCGGGAGTCATCAGGAGCAGTTCTTC.

The CDR3 DNA sequence: TGTGCCAGCAGCTTGAGGTCTGGGTTAGAGGGCTACACCTTC. It yields the protein CASSLRSGLEGYTF. The rearrangement joins TRBV5-5 to TRBJ1-2; D remains ambiguous. Germline V gene lookup returns CDR1 SGHKS and CDR2 YYEKEE (reference sequence). Trimming removed 1 base from V and 8 bases from J, with 15 bases in between. The CDR3 is 14 residues long.

V gene TRBV4-2 combines with J gene TRBJ2-5; D is unclear. The DNA end favors TRBJ2-7, so the J call may be wrong. The CDR3 is 14 amino acids. Germline CDR1 reads LGHNA; CDR2 reads YNFKEQ. The CDR3 DNA sequence: TGTGCCAGCAGCCAAGATGAGAGCTCCTACGAGCAGTACTTC. Its protein product is CASSQDESSYEQYF.

This sequence joins TRBV7-8 and TRBJ1-5; D gene unclear. CDR3 length: 14 amino acids. Trimming took off 1 base at V and 4 bases at J, with 8 bases between the two ends. Germline V lookup: CDR1 SGHVS, CDR2 FQNEAQ. The CDR3 loop reads CASSLDTLNQPQHF. The CDR3 DNA sequence: TGTGCCAGCAGCTTAGACACTTTAAATCAGCCCCAGCATTTT.

V usage is TRBV19 and J usage is TRBJ2-7; 9 nucleotides match TRBD2. This CDR3 region has 16 residues. The germline V gene encodes CDR1 LNHDA and CDR2 SQIVND (reference sequence). The V and J ends lost 3 bases and 1 base, in that order; junction bases with no gene match: 7. CDR3 loop: CASSITWTSDSYEQYF. CDR3 nucleotides: TGTGCCAGTAGTATCACGTGGACTAGCGATTCCTACGAGCAGTACTTC.